The clone carrying this TCR beta chain was detected many times. Its specificity is unknown. This CDR3 is built from 15 residues. V lost 5 bases and J lost 2, with 17 bases in between. Per germline, CDR1 SGHRS and CDR2 YFSETQ. This sample was taken from a study of T cells after yellow fever vaccination. Study results and limitations: The study re-detected most primary-vaccination clones after the booster (around 96% CD4, roughly 90% CD8). Across the CD4 and CD8 compartments, a small share of clonotypes was present in both.

TCRdb analysed the 5' RACE reads with MiXCR anew, one entry per CDR3 protein. This table holds 500,000 to 650,000 distinct CDR3 sequences, about 17% found once. This sequence was found in a man aged 18 to 35 who received the YFV17D yellow fever vaccine. This specimen consisted of PBMCs, obtained 4 to 5 days after the first yellow fever vaccination. The chain has TRBV5-1 and TRBJ2-7; the D gene could be TRBD1 or TRBD2 (6 bases each). Here the CDR3 reads CASSWGAGEAYEQYV. In DNA, the CDR3 is TGCGCCAGCAGTTGGGGGGCAGGGGAGGCCTACGAGCAGTACGTC.